This TCR beta chain was captured in a study of T cell changes during pregnancy in multiple sclerosis (dated by TCRdb to the late 2010s). With respect to the entire study: The study looked at changes in the T cell repertoire across pregnancy in women with multiple sclerosis.

The cysteine opens and the phenylalanine closes a CDR3 of 14 amino acids. The only DNA kept is the CDR3, 42 bases in frame from the first base. As encoded in the germline V gene, CDR1 is SGHRS while CDR2 is YFSETQ. V is pruned by 3 bases and J by 2 bases, leaving 1 base of the junction without a gene match. Comment on this clone: Its antigen is unknown. No base-level quality is on record; no much larger clone is a single base apart.

Library prep was done by the immunoSEQ multiplex PCR assay. Imported from immuneACCESS, the table was reduced by TCRdb to in-frame sequences with V and J called. These copies leave out some clones; in studies compared against another copy, an unresolved V gene accounts for under half, and the cause of the remainder is not known. Across this sample there are 45,000 to 55,000 clones, with under 90% seen only once. The ten largest clones capture 1.4% to 1.5% of the sample. The clonotype comes from a female donor in good health, enrolled as a control in a pregnancy study. The chain links TRBV5-1 with TRBJ1-1; 10 of the junction bases match TRBD1. Sequenced material: peripheral blood, taken in the first trimester of pregnancy. The DNA sequence is TGCGCCAGCAGCTGGGACAGGGGAAACACTGAAGCTTTCTTT. This encodes CASSWDRGNTEAFF.